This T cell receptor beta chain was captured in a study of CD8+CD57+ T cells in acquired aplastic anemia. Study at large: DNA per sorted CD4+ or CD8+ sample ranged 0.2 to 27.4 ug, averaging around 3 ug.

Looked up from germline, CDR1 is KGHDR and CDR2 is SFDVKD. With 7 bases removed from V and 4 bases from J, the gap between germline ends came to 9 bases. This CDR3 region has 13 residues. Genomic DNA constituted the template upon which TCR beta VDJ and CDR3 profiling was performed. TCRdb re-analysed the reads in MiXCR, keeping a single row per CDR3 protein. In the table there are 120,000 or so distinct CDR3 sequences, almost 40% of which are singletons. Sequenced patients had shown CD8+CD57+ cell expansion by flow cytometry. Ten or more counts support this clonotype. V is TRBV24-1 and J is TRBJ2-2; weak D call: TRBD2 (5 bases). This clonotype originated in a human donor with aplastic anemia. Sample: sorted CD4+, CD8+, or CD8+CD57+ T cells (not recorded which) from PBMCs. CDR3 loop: CATRAGLTGELFF. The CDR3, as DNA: TGTGCCACCAGGGCGGGTCTCACCGGGGAGCTGTTTTTT.